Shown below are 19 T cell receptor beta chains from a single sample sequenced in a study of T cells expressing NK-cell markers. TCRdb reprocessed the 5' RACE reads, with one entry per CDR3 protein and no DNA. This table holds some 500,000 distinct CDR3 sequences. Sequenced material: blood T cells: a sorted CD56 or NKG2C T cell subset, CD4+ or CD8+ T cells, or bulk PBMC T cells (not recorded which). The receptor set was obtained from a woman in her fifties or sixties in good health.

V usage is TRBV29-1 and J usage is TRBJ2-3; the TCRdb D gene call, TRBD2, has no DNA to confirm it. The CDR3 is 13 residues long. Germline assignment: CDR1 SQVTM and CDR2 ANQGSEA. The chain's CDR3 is CSVSGGEGDTQYF.

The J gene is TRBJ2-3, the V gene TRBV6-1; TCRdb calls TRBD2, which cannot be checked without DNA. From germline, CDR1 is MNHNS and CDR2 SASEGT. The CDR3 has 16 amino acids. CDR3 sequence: CASSELGWESTDTQYF.

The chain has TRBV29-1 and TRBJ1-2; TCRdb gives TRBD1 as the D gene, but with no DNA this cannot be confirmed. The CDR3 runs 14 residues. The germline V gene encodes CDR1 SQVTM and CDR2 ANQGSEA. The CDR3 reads CSVASDRGRGGYTF.

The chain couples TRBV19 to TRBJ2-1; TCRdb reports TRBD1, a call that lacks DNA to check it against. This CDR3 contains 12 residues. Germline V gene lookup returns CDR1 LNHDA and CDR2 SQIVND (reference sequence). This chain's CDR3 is CASSKPLSLQFF.

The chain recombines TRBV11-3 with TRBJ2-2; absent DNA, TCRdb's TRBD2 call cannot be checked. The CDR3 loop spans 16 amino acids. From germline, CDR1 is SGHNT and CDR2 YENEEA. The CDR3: CASNERTSGRGGELFF.

The CDR3 is CSARATWDTQYF. This chain joins TRBV20-1 and TRBJ2-3. The CDR3 has 12 residues. Germline assignment: CDR1 DFQATT and CDR2 SNEGSKA (reference sequence).

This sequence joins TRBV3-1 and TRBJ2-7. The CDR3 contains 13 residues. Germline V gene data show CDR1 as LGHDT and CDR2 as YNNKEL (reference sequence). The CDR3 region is CASSQVQFYEQYF.

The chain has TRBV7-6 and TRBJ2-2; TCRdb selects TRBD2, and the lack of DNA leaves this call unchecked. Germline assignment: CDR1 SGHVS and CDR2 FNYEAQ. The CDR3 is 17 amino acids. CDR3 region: CASSLGPGGSRTGELFF.

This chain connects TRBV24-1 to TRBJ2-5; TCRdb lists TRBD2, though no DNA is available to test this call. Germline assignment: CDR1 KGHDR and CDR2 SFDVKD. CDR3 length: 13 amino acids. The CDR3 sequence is CATSVAGEETQYF.

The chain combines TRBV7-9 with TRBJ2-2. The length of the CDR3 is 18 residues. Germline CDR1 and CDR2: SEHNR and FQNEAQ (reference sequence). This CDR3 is CASRLSGSRRRNTGELFF.

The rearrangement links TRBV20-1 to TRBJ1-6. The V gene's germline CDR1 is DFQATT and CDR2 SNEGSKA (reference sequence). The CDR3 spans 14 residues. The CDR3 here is CSAKISSYNSPLHF.

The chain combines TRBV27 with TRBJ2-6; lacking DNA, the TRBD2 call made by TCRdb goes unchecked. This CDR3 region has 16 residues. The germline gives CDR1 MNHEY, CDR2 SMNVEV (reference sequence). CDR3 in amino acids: CASSFWAGVGANVLTF.

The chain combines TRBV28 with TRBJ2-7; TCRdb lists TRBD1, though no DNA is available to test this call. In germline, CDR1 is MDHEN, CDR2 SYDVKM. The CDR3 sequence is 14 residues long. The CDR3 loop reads CASRPGQASYEQYF.

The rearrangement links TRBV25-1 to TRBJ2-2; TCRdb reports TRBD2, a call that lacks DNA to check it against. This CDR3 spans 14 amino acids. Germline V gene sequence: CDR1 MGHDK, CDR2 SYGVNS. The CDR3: CASSGLLNTGELFF. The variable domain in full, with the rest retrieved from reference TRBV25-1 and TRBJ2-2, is EADIYQTPRYLVIGTGKKITLECSQTMGHDKMYWYQQDPGMELHLIHYSYGVNSTEKGDLSSESTVSRIRTEHFPLTLESARPSHTSQYLCASSGLLNTGELFFGEGSRLTVL.

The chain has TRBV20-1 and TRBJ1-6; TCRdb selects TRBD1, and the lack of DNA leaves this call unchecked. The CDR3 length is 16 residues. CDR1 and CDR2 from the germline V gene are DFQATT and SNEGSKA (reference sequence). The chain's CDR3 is CSAIRTTGSYNSPLHF.

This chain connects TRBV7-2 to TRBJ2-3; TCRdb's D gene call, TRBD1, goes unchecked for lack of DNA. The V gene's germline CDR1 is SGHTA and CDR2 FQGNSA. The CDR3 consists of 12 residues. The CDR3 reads CASSPVGLAQYF.

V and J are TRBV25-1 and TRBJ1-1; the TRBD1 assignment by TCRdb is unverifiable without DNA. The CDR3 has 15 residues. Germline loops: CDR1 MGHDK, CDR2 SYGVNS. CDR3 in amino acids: CASSEWGTSNTEAFF.

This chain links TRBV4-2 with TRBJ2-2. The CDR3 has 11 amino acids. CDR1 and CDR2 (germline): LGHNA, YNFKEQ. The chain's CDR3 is CASSKARELFF.

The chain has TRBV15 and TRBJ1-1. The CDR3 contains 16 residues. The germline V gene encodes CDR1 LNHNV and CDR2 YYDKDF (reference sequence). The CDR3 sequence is CATSREFSEVNTEAFF.